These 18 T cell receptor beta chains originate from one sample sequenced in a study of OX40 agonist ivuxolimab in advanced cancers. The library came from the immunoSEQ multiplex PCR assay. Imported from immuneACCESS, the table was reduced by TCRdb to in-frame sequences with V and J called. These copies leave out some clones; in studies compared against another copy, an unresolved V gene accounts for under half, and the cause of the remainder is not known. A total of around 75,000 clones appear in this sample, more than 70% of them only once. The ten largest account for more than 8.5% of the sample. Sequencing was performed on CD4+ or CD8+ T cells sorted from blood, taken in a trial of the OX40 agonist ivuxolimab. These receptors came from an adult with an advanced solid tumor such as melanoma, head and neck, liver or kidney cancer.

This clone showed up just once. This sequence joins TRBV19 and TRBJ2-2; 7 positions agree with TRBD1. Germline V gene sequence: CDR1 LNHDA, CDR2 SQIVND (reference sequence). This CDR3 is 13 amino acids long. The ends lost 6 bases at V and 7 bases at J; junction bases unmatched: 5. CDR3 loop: CASRTGSVGELFF. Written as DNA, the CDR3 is TGTGCCAGTAGGACAGGGTCGGTCGGGGAGCTGTTTTTT.

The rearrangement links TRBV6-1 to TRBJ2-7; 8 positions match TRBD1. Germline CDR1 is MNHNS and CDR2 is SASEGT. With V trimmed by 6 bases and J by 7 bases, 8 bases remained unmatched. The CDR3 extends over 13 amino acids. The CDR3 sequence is CASSPQGAGEQYF. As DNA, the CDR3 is TGTGCCAGCAGCCCTCAGGGGGCGGGGGAGCAGTACTTC.

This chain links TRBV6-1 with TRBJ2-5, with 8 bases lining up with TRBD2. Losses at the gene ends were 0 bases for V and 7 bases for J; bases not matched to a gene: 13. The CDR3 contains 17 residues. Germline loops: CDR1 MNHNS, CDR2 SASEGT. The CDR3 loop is CASSEASQTSVLATQYF. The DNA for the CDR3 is TGTGCCAGCAGTGAAGCTTCACAGACTAGCGTACTGGCGACCCAGTACTTC.

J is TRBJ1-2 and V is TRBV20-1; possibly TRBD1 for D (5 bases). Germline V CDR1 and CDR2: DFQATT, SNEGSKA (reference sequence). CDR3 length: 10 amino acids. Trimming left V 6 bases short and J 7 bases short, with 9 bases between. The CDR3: CSAGRVGYTF. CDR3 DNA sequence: TGCAGTGCCGGCAGGGTTGGCTACACCTTC.

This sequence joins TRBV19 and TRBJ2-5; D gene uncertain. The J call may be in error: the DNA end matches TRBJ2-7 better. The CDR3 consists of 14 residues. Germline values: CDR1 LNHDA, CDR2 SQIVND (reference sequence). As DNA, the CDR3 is TGTGCCAGTAGTACCGATCAGGTGTTTAGCGAGCAGTACTTC. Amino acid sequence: CASSTDQVFSEQYF.

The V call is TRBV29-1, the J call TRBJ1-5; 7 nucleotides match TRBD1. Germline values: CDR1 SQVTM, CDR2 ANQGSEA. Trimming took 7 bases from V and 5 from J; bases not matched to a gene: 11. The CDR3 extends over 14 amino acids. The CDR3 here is CSALGQAPDQPQHF. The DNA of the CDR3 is TGCAGCGCTCTTGGACAGGCCCCCGATCAGCCCCAGCATTTT.

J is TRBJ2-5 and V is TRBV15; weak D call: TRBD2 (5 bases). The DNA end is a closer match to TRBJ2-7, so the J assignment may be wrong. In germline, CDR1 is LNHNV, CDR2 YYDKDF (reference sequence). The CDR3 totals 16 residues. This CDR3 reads CATSREIMSGSYEQYF. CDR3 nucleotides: TGTGCCACCAGCAGAGAAATTATGAGCGGTTCCTACGAGCAGTACTTC.

The CDR3 DNA is TGCGCCAGCAGCATCTACCCGACGGGGACGGATGGAAACACCATATATTTT. Its protein is CASSIYPTGTDGNTIYF. The chain recombines TRBV5-1 with TRBJ1-3; D might be TRBD1 (5 bases). The germline V gene encodes CDR1 SGHRS and CDR2 YFSETQ. With 4 bases removed from V and 3 bases from J, the gap between germline ends came to 20 bases. CDR3 length: 17 residues.

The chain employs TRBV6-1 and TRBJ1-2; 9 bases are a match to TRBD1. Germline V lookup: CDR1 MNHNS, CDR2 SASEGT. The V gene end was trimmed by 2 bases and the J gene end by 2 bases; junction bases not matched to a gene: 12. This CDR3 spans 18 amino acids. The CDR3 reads CASSEYAGTGRINYGYTF. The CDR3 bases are TGTGCCAGCAGTGAATACGCCGGGACAGGGAGAATAAACTATGGCTACACCTTC.

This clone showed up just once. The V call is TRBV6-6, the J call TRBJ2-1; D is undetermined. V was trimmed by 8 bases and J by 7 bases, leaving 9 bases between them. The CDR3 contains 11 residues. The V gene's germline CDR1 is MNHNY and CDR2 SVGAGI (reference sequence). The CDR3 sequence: CASLGINEQFF. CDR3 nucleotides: TGTGCCAGCCTCGGCATTAATGAGCAGTTCTTC.

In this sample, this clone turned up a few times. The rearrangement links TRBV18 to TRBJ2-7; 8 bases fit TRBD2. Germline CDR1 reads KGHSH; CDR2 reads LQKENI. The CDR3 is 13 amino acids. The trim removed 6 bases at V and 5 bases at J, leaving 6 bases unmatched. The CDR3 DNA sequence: TGTGCCAGCTCCCTGGAGCGGGAGCACGAGCAGTACTTC. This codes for CASSLEREHEQYF.

In DNA, the CDR3 is TGTGCCACCAGCGGGCGCGATACTGGAAACACCATATATTTT. Protein: CATSGRDTGNTIYF. This chain links TRBV15 with TRBJ1-3; no clear D. Trimming pared 5 bases from V and 2 bases from J, leaving 10 bases between. CDR1 is LNHNV and CDR2 is YYDKDF in the germline V gene (reference sequence). CDR3 length: 14 residues. Full variable domain (outside the CDR3, taken from reference TRBV15 and TRBJ1-3): DAMVIQNPRYQVTQFGKPVTLSCSQTLNHNVMYWYQQKSSQAPKLLFHYYDKDFNNEADTPDNFQSRRPNTSFCFLDIRSPGLGDTAMYLCATSGRDTGNTIYFGEGSWLTVV.

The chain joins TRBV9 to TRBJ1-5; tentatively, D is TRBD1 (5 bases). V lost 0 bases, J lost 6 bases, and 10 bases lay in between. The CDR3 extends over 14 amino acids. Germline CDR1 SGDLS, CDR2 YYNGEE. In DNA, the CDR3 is TGTGCCAGCAGCGTAGACGGGACTATTCAGCCCCAGCATTTT. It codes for CASSVDGTIQPQHF.

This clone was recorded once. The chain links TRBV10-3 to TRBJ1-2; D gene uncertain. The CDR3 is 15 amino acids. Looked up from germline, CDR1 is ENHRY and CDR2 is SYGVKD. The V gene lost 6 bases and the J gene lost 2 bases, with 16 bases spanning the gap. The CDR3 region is CAISFRRRQNYGYTF. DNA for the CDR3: TGTGCCATCAGCTTCCGAAGACGGCAGAACTATGGCTACACCTTC.

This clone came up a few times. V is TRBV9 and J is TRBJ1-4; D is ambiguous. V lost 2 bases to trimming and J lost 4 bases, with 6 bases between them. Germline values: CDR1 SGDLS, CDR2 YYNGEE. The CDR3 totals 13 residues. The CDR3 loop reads CASSVGYNEKLFF. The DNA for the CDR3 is TGTGCCAGCAGCGTCGGCTATAATGAAAAACTGTTTTTT.

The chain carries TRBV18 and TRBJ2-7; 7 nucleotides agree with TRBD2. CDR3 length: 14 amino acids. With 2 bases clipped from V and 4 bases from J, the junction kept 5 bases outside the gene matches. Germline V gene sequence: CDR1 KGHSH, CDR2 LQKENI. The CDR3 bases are TGTGCCAGCTCACCAGGGAGGGAGCCTTACGAGCAGTACTTC. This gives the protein CASSPGREPYEQYF.

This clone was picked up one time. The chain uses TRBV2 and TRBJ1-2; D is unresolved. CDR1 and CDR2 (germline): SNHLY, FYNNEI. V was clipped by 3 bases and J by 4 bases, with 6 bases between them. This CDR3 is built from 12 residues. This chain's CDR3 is CASSDDSYGYTF. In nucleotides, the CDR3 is TGTGCCAGCAGTGATGACTCCTATGGCTACACCTTC.

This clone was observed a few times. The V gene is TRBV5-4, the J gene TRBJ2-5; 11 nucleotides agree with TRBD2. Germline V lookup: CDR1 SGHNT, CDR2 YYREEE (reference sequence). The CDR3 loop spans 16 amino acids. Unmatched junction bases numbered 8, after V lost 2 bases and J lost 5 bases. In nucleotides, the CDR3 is TGTGCCAGCAGCTTCGTAGCGGGGGGGCCGTGGGAGACCCAGTACTTC. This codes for CASSFVAGGPWETQYF. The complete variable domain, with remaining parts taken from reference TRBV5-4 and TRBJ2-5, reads ETGVTQSPTHLIKTRGQQVTLRCSSQSGHNTVSWYQQALGQGPQFIFQYYREEENGRGNFPPRFSGLQFPNYSSELNVNALELDDSALYLCASSFVAGGPWETQYFGPGTRLLVL.